This TCR beta chain appears in the sequencing data of a study of blood T cells in healthy people across ages. A second PCR of about 6 to 11 cycles used a sample-barcoded 5' primer and a J-beta primer mix. Each CDR3 protein is one row after TCRdb ran MiXCR on the 5' RACE reads. The table has around 1.5 million distinct CDR3 sequences, approximately 40% seen once. There are a few counts of this clonotype. The germline V gene encodes CDR1 KGHDR and CDR2 SFDVKD. The V segment lost 4 bases and the J segment 7 bases; nucleotides outside the gene matches: 9. This CDR3 is built from 16 residues. The material sequenced was blood. The sequence derives from a woman aged 18-29 years in good health. The J gene is TRBJ2-1, the V gene TRBV24-1; TRBD2 aligns across 10 bases. CDR3 region: CATSDASGGALNEQFF. CDR3 sequence (DNA): TGTGCCACCAGTGACGCGAGCGGGGGGGCCCTAAATGAGCAGTTCTTC.